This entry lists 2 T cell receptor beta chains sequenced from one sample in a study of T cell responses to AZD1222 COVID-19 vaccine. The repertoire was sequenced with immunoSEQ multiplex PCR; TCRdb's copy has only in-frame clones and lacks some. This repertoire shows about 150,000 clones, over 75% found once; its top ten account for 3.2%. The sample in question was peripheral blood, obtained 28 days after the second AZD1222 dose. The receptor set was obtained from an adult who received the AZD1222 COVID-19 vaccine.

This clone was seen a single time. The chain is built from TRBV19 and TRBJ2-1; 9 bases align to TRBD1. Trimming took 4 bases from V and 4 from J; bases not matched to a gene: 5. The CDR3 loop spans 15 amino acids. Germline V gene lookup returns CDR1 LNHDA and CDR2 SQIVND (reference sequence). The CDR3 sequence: CASSRGTGMYNEQFF. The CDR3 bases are TGTGCCAGTAGTAGGGGGACAGGGATGTACAATGAGCAGTTCTTC. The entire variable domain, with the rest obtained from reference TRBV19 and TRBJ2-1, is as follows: DGGITQSPKYLFRKEGQNVTLSCEQNLNHDAMYWYRQDPGQGLRLIYYSQIVNDFQKGDIAEGYSVSREKKESFPLTVTSAQKNPTAFYLCASSRGTGMYNEQFFGPGTRLTVL.

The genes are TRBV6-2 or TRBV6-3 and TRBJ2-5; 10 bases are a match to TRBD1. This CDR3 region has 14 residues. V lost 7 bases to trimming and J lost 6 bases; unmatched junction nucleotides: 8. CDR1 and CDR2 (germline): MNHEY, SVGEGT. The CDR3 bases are TGTGCCAGCACCCCGACAGGGGGCGCGAAGACCCAGTACTTC. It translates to CASTPTGGAKTQYF.